The next 19 T cell receptor beta chains were all read from a single sample in a study of CD8 T cells in ankylosing spondylitis listed by TCRdb under 2017. The method behind the library was 5' RACE. Sequencer: Illumina HiSeq 2500. The public reads were reanalyzed by TCRdb: fastp trimming at Q25, MiXCR alignment, in-frame beta chains only. Duplicate CDR3 protein sequences are folded into a single record with the most common DNA and genes. The sample table lists approximately 190,000 distinct CDR3 sequences, roughly 13% of them with a count of one. The top ten hold approximately 11% of the sample. Sequences were obtained from blood, either unsorted or a sorted T cell fraction (not recorded which). The source of these receptors is a female donor with ankylosing spondylitis or in good health (not recorded which).

A remark on this clonotype: This clone may be a read error of a much larger clone one base away. This CDR3 reads CVSSLLGQQPYNEQFF. CDR3 DNA sequence: TGTGTCAGCAGCCTGTTAGGACAGCAACCCTACAATGAGCAGTTCTTC. J is TRBJ2-1 and V is TRBV3-1, with D possibly being TRBD1 (6 bases). Germline CDR1 and CDR2: LGHDT and YNNKEL (reference sequence). The CDR3 length is 16 residues.

This clonotype appeared many times. CDR3 coding DNA: TGTGCCAGCAGCTATACTAGCCGGGGCCCCCTGCCAGCGGGAGATACGCAGTATTTT. It translates to CASSYTSRGPLPAGDTQYF. This chain joins TRBV11-1 and TRBJ2-3; D perhaps matches TRBD2 (6 bases). The V end was cut by 4 bases, the J end by 5 bases, with 28 bases between. Germline CDR1 SGHAT, CDR2 FQDESV (reference sequence). The CDR3 loop spans 19 amino acids. The full variable domain, in which reference TRBV11-1 and TRBJ2-3 provide the parts outside the CDR3, is EAEVAQSPRYKITEKSQAVAFWCDPISGHATLYWYRQILGQGPELLVQFQDESVVDDSQLPKDRFSAERLKGVDSTLKIQPAELGDSAMYLCASSYTSRGPLPAGDTQYFGPGTRLTVL.

In the case of this clonotype: Just one base apart from a much larger clone, this may be a read error. The V and J genes are TRBV7-2 and TRBJ2-3; TRBD2 agrees at 7 bases. The ends lost 7 bases at V and 2 bases at J; junction bases unmatched: 12. The CDR3 is made up of 16 amino acids. Germline CDR1 reads SGHTA; CDR2 reads FQGNSA. This chain's CDR3 is CASNFSSGKITDTQYF. As DNA, the CDR3 is TGTGCCAGCAACTTCTCCAGCGGGAAGATCACAGATACGCAGTATTTT.

This clonotype was detected ten times or more. The chain joins TRBV20-1 to TRBJ1-6, with D unresolved. The CDR3 covers 14 residues. With 1 base removed from V and 8 bases from J, the gap between germline ends came to 12 bases. The germline V gene encodes CDR1 DFQATT and CDR2 SNEGSKA (reference sequence). The CDR3 sequence is CSARGRQVYSPLHF. The CDR3 region has the DNA TGCAGTGCTAGAGGGAGGCAGGTCTATTCACCCCTCCACTTT.

The gene calls are TRBV7-2 and TRBJ2-3, with 8 bases lining up with TRBD2. The V gene's germline CDR1 is SGHTA and CDR2 FQGNSA. J lost 0 bases, V lost 8 bases, and 4 bases had no gene match. The CDR3 sequence is 14 residues long. CDR3 sequence reads: CASRQRESTDTQYF. CDR3 nucleotides: TGTGCCAGCCGTCAGCGGGAGAGCACAGATACGCAGTATTTT.

This clonotype was seen many times. The chain employs TRBV18 and TRBJ2-1; 10 nucleotides match TRBD1. The V gene end was trimmed by 3 bases and the J gene end by 4 bases; junction bases not matched to a gene: 12. Germline V CDR1 and CDR2: KGHSH, LQKENI. This CDR3 has 18 amino acids. Written as DNA, the CDR3 is TGTGCCAGCTCACCCAGAGCCCCCGGACAGGGGGTTTACAATGAGCAGTTCTTC. It specifies CASSPRAPGQGVYNEQFF.

The table lists this clonotype with many counts. V and J are TRBV7-2 and TRBJ1-5, with D perhaps matching TRBD1 (5 bases). The germline V gene encodes CDR1 SGHTA and CDR2 FQGNSA. Trimming stripped 3 bases from V and 4 bases from J, with 10 bases between. The CDR3 totals 14 residues. The CDR3 spells CASSFGDGNQPQHF. Written as DNA, the CDR3 is TGTGCCAGCAGCTTCGGGGACGGGAATCAGCCCCAGCATTTT.

This clonotype was found many times. The genes are TRBV21-1 and TRBJ2-2; the table names TRBD1, a call not compared with the DNA. TRBV21-1 is an annotated pseudogene. This CDR3 is built from 15 residues. The CDR3 loop reads CASVPGTPNTGELFF. For the CDR3, the DNA is TGTGCCAGCGTCCCCGGGACACCGAACACCGGGGAGCTGTTTTTT.

This clonotype was counted only a few times. The V call is TRBV27, the J call TRBJ1-5, with D perhaps matching TRBD1 (5 bases). The CDR3 covers 15 residues. Looked up from germline, CDR1 is MNHEY and CDR2 is SMNVEV (reference sequence). Trimming pared 6 bases from V and 2 bases from J, leaving 14 bases between. The CDR3 is CASSLTRGGNQPQHF. CDR3 sequence (DNA): TGTGCCAGCAGCTTGACCCGGGGGGGCAATCAGCCCCAGCATTTT.

The J gene is TRBJ2-2, the V gene TRBV5-1; TRBD2 agrees at 7 bases. Germline lookup yields CDR1 SGHRS and CDR2 YFSETQ. With V trimmed by 0 bases and J by 6 bases, 8 bases remained unmatched. CDR3 length: 16 amino acids. The CDR3 spells CASSLDYGRTAGELFF. CDR3 nucleotide sequence: TGCGCCAGCAGCTTGGATTACGGGAGGACGGCCGGGGAGCTGTTTTTT.

This clonotype was seen at least ten times. The gene calls are TRBV5-1 and TRBJ2-2, with no clear D. This CDR3 is built from 13 residues. CDR1 and CDR2 from the germline V gene are SGHRS and YFSETQ. V lost 0 bases to trimming and J lost 5 bases, with 5 bases between them. CDR3 loop: CASSLVPTGELFF. DNA for the CDR3: TGCGCCAGCAGCTTGGTTCCGACCGGGGAGCTGTTTTTT. The whole variable domain, filled in from reference TRBV5-1 and TRBJ2-2, reads KAGVTQTPRYLIKTRGQQVTLSCSPISGHRSVSWYQQTPGQGLQFLFEYFSETQRNKGNFPGRFSGRQFSNSRSEMNVSTLELGDSALYLCASSLVPTGELFFGEGSRLTVL.

This clonotype was counted ten times or more. Here the CDR3 reads CASSGDREKLFF. In nucleotides, the CDR3 is TGTGCCAGCAGCGGGGACAGAGAAAAACTGTTTTTT. This rearrangement joins TRBV9 to TRBJ1-4, with 7 bases aligning to TRBD1. The J segment lost 8 bases and the V segment lost 3 bases, leaving 1 base of the junction unmatched. Germline CDR1 is SGDLS and CDR2 is YYNGEE. The CDR3 extends over 12 amino acids.

This clonotype was found many times. J is TRBJ2-7 and V is TRBV24-1, with no clear D. Germline V gives CDR1 KGHDR, CDR2 SFDVKD. Trimming stripped 9 bases from V and 4 bases from J, with 15 bases between. The CDR3 sequence is 13 residues long. The CDR3 bases are TGTGCCACCGAGGACCACAACGGTTACGAGCAGTACTTC. Encoded protein: CATEDHNGYEQYF.

This clonotype was picked up many times. The chain has TRBV5-5 and TRBJ1-1; D gene ambiguous. The CDR3 covers 18 residues. Germline V lookup: CDR1 SGHKS, CDR2 YYEKEE (reference sequence). V lost 0 bases to trimming and J lost 1 base, with 19 bases between them. CDR3 region: CASSLDPFRIAENTEAFF. DNA for the CDR3: TGTGCCAGCAGCTTGGACCCCTTCAGGATAGCGGAGAACACTGAAGCTTTCTTT. The full variable domain, in which reference TRBV5-5 and TRBJ1-1 provide the parts outside the CDR3, is DAGVTQSPTHLIKTRGQQVTLRCSPISGHKSVSWYQQVLGQGPQFIFQYYEKEERGRGNFPDRFSARQFPNYSSELNVNALLLGDSALYLCASSLDPFRIAENTEAFFGQGTRLTVV.

J is TRBJ2-2 and V is TRBV19; a possible D gene is TRBD1 (5 bases). With 5 bases removed from V and 2 bases from J, the gap between germline ends came to 9 bases. CDR3 length equals 14 residues. Looked up from germline, CDR1 is LNHDA and CDR2 is SQIVND (reference sequence). CDR3 residues: CASSRQINTGELFF. Written as DNA, the CDR3 is TGTGCCAGTAGTCGACAGATAAACACCGGGGAGCTGTTTTTT.

V gene TRBV7-6 combines with J gene TRBJ2-1; 12 bases line up with TRBD2. Germline loops: CDR1 SGHVS, CDR2 FNYEAQ. V gave up 5 bases and J gave up 8 bases; unmatched junction bases: 13. The CDR3 spans 17 residues. DNA for the CDR3: TGTGCCAGCAGCCCCCGGCTAGCGGGAGGGACCGGTGATGAGCAGTTCTTC. Its protein product is CASSPRLAGGTGDEQFF.

This clonotype was seen repeatedly, ten times or more. This chain uses TRBV4-2 with TRBJ2-5; TRBD1 matches at 7 bases. The CDR3 totals 13 residues. The germline gives CDR1 LGHNA, CDR2 YNFKEQ. The trim removed 4 bases at V and 5 bases at J, leaving 4 bases unmatched. DNA for the CDR3: TGTGCCAGCAGCCTAGACAGGGCTGAGACCCAGTACTTC. Its protein is CASSLDRAETQYF.

This clonotype has at least ten counts. The J gene is TRBJ2-3, the V gene TRBV5-1; D is ambiguous. This CDR3 region has 15 residues. The V gene lost 5 bases and the J gene lost 1 base, with 14 bases spanning the gap. The V gene's germline CDR1 is SGHRS and CDR2 YFSETQ. The DNA of the CDR3 is TGCGCCAGCAGGTTTGTAGGGTCCGGCACAGATACGCAGTATTTT. Its protein product is CASRFVGSGTDTQYF.

As regards this clonotype: One end of the junction is discordant with germline, which a read error may explain. The chain links TRBV27 to TRBJ2-2; no firm D call. The CDR3 contains 14 residues. Germline-derived CDR1 and CDR2 are MNHEY and SMNVEV (reference sequence). The CDR3 region has the DNA TGCTCCAGCAGTTTAGTGCCAAACACCGGGGAGCTGTTTTTT. Protein: CSSSLVPNTGELFF.